This T cell receptor beta chain is drawn from a study of blood T cell repertoires in COVID-19. Turning to the study itself: Resolution of symptoms, clearance, or two negative PCRs was present in recovered Cohort 3 donors.

V dropped 0 bases and J dropped 2 bases, with 8 bases sitting between them. The CDR3 is 14 amino acids. Germline V gives CDR1 SGDLS, CDR2 YYNGEE. Profiling relied on immunoSEQ multiplex PCR, and the TCRdb table lists in-frame clones only, not all of them. The data contain 250,000 to 350,000 clones, about 88% of them singletons. The rearrangement uses TRBV9 and TRBJ1-1, with TRBD1 as a possible D gene (5 bases). The TCR originated in a woman in her sixties in a cohort exposed to, infected with or recovered from COVID-19 (not recorded which). Sequencing was carried out using PBMCs or T cells enriched from blood (not recorded which). CDR3 residues: CASSVGGTNTEAFF. The CDR3 coding sequence is TGTGCCAGCAGCGTAGGGGGCACCAACACTGAAGCTTTCTTT.